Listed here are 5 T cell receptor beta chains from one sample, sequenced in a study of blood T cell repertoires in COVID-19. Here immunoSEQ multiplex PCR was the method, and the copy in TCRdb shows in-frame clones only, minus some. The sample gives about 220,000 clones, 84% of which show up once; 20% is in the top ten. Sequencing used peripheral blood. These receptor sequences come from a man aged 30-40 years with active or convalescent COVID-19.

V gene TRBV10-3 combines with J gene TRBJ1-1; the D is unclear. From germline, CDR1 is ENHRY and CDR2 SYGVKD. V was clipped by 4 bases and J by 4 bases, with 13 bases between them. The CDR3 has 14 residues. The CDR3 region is CAISVFRGGTEAFF. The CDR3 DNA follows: TGTGCCATCAGTGTTTTCCGGGGTGGCACTGAAGCTTTCTTT.

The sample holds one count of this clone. The CDR3 region is CASSLRTGEKLFF. Written as DNA, the CDR3 is TGTGCCAGCAGTTTAAGGACAGGGGAAAAACTGTTTTTT. The genes are TRBV28 and TRBJ1-4, with 8 bases identical to TRBD1. Unmatched junction bases numbered 1, after V lost 2 bases and J lost 8 bases. The V gene's germline CDR1 is MDHEN and CDR2 SYDVKM. The CDR3 runs to 13 residues. The full variable domain, rest sourced from reference TRBV28 and TRBJ1-4, is DVKVTQSSRYLVKRTGEKVFLECVQDMDHENMFWYRQDPGLGLRLIYFSYDVKMKEKGDIPEGYSVSREKKERFSLILESASTNQTSMYLCASSLRTGEKLFFGSGTQLSVL.

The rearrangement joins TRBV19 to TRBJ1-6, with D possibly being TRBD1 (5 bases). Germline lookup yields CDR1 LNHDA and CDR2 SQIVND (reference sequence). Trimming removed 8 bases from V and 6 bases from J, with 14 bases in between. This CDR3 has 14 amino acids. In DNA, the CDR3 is TGTGCCAGTCACTCTACAGGTCGTAATTCACCCCTCCACTTT. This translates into CASHSTGRNSPLHF. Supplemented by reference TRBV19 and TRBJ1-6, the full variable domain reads DGGITQSPKYLFRKEGQNVTLSCEQNLNHDAMYWYRQDPGQGLRLIYYSQIVNDFQKGDIAEGYSVSREKKESFPLTVTSAQKNPTAFYLCASHSTGRNSPLHFGNGTRLTVT.

Here the CDR3 reads CASRLAGGPTDTQYF. The CDR3 DNA follows: TGTGCCAGTCGACTAGCGGGAGGACCCACAGATACGCAGTATTTT. The chain recombines TRBV6-6 with TRBJ2-3, with 13 bases identical to TRBD2. The ends lost 9 bases at V and 2 bases at J; junction bases unmatched: 5. This CDR3 region has 15 residues. Germline V CDR1 and CDR2: MNHNY, SVGAGI (reference sequence).

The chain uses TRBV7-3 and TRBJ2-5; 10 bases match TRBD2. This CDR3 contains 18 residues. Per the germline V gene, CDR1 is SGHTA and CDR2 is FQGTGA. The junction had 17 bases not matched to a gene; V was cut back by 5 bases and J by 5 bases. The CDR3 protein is CASSPKGSGRGPGETQYF. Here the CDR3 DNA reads TGTGCCAGCAGCCCCAAAGGGAGCGGGAGGGGACCTGGGGAGACCCAGTACTTC.